This T cell receptor (beta chain) was captured by sequencing in a study of CD8 T cell repertoires and HIV-1 epitope variants. Study-level information: T cells were stimulated with Twenty-five Gag and Nef peptides separately. Tested: three Gag epitope families, Nef HW9 and YT9. Separate from the cultures, 1M uncultured T cells served as baseline.

The CDR3 spans 15 residues. V lost 0 bases to trimming and J lost 5 bases; unmatched junction nucleotides: 3. CDR1 is MNHEY, CDR2 SMNVEV, per germline (reference sequence). Study outcomes and limitations: The TAALDMSHF plasma variant had no responses, unlike KF9 (about five clonotypes) and HW9 (one).

Profiling relied on immunoSEQ multiplex PCR, and the TCRdb table lists in-frame clones only, not all of them. The data hold about 4,300 clones, with 50% to 70% observed a single time. This clone was found a few times. Its target is not known. The V gene is TRBV27, the J gene TRBJ1-4, with TRBD1 identical over 7 bases. The sequence derives from a male donor with HIV. Sequencing was carried out using cultured CD8+ T cells derived from PBMCs. The CDR3 sequence: CASSLSGQRNEKLFF. DNA of the CDR3: TGTGCCAGCAGTTTATCGGGACAGAGGAATGAAAAACTGTTTTTT.